The 20 T cell receptor beta chains given below trace back to one sample, sequenced in a study of cytomegalovirus exposure and HLA in healthy donors. PCR involved 60 Vbeta and 13 Jbeta primers. The assay was immunoSEQ multiplex PCR, and TCRdb's table has in-frame clones only and misses some. Altogether under 110,000 clones are present, about 70% being singletons, with the ten largest covering 1.5% to 2%. The sequenced sample was PBMCs. Receptors originate from a woman aged 40 to 50 in good health and CMV-seronegative.

The chain employs TRBV9 and TRBJ2-5, with D unresolved. Judging by the DNA end, TRBJ2-7 fits better; the J call may be wrong. Germline CDR1 reads SGDLS; CDR2 reads YYNGEE. This CDR3 region has 14 residues. The CDR3 reads CASSARFETYEQYF. DNA for the CDR3: TGTGCCAGCAGCGCCCGCTTCGAAACCTACGAGCAGTACTTC.

A few counts support this clone. The rearrangement joins TRBV6-1 to TRBJ2-2, with TRBD1 as a possible D gene (5 bases). CDR3 length: 14 residues. V was cut by 1 base and J by 11 bases, with 14 bases left in between. CDR1 is MNHNS and CDR2 is SASEGT in the germline V gene. CDR3 sequence: CASSEDWQGTELFF. CDR3 bases: TGTGCCAGCAGTGAAGATTGGCAGGGAACTGAGCTGTTTTTT.

This clone was counted once. The chain employs TRBV28 and TRBJ1-4; 8 positions agree with TRBD1. This CDR3 spans 17 amino acids. Germline V gene lookup returns CDR1 MDHEN and CDR2 SYDVKM. Trimming removed 2 bases from V and 2 bases from J; junction bases left unmatched: 7. CDR3 coding DNA: TGTGCCAGCAGTTTAAAGGAGGCAGGGGGCACTAATGAAAAACTGTTTTTT. Amino acid sequence: CASSLKEAGGTNEKLFF.

This chain joins TRBV4-2 and TRBJ2-3; tentative D call: TRBD1 (6 bases). Germline CDR1 reads LGHNA; CDR2 reads YNFKEQ. Trimming pared 1 base from V and 1 base from J, leaving 9 bases between. The CDR3 loop spans 15 amino acids. CDR3 region: CASSQAKGGTDTQYF. As DNA, the CDR3 is TGTGCCAGCAGCCAAGCTAAGGGGGGCACAGATACGCAGTATTTT.

As regards this clone: One end of the junction is discordant with germline, which a read error may explain. The chain combines TRBV7-9 with TRBJ2-7; 7 bases fit TRBD1. Germline-derived CDR1 and CDR2 are SEHNR and FQNEAQ (reference sequence). The CDR3 is made up of 14 amino acids. The CDR3, as DNA: TGTTCCAGCAGCTGGGCCGGGACAGAGGCCGAGCAGTACTTC. Its translation: CSSSWAGTEAEQYF.

The chain is built from TRBV28 and TRBJ1-4; 7 nucleotides agree with TRBD1. After removal of 6 bases from V and 4 bases from J, the junction contained 5 bases not matched to a gene. The CDR3 length is 14 residues. From germline, CDR1 is MDHEN and CDR2 SYDVKM. The CDR3 sequence: CASSTGTVNEKLFF. CDR3 coding DNA: TGTGCCAGCAGCACCGGGACAGTTAATGAAAAACTGTTTTTT.

The chain links TRBV30 to TRBJ1-3; possible D gene TRBD1, 6 bases. The V end was cut by 0 bases, the J end by 2 bases, with 8 bases between. The CDR3 length is 14 residues. CDR1 is GTSNPN, CDR2 SVGIG, per germline (reference sequence). The CDR3 sequence: CAWSVTGPGNTIYF. Written as DNA, the CDR3 is TGTGCCTGGAGTGTGACAGGCCCTGGAAACACCATATATTTT.

The chain is built from TRBV7-9 and TRBJ2-7; 7 bases are shared with TRBD1. Germline V gene data show CDR1 as SEHNR and CDR2 as FQNEAQ (reference sequence). Trimming took 2 bases from V and 3 from J; bases not matched to a gene: 7. This CDR3 is 15 amino acids long. CDR3 nucleotide sequence: TGTGCCAGCAGCTTACCTATACAGGGGTTCTACGAGCAGTACTTC. Residues: CASSLPIQGFYEQYF.

V usage is TRBV2 and J usage is TRBJ1-1; 7 nucleotides line up with TRBD1. Per the germline V gene, CDR1 is SNHLY and CDR2 is FYNNEI. The CDR3 consists of 16 residues. V lost 2 bases, J lost 4 bases, and 10 bases stayed unmatched. The CDR3 loop reads CASSEQGVEGGTEAFF. The CDR3 bases are TGTGCCAGCAGTGAACAGGGGGTGGAGGGAGGCACTGAAGCTTTCTTT.

The chain uses TRBV6-6 and TRBJ2-5, with 11 bases aligning to TRBD2. The DNA end favors TRBJ2-7, so the J call may be wrong. This CDR3 has 16 residues. CDR1 MNHNY and CDR2 SVGAGI come from the germline V gene (reference sequence). CDR3 nucleotides: TGTGCCAGCAGTAACCCCCTAACTAGCGGGAGATACGAGCAGTACTTC. It codes for CASSNPLTSGRYEQYF.

This rearrangement joins TRBV7-9 to TRBJ2-7; TRBD2 matches 7 bases. V lost 6 bases and J lost 0; bases outside the gene matches: 8. In germline, CDR1 is SEHNR, CDR2 FQNEAQ (reference sequence). CDR3 length: 15 amino acids. Written as DNA, the CDR3 is TGTGCCAGCAGTAGTACTAGCGTCCGCTCCTACGAGCAGTACTTC. This sequence encodes CASSSTSVRSYEQYF.

As for this clone: An end of the junction does not agree with germline; a read error may underlie this. The gene calls are TRBV19 and TRBJ1-6; maybe TRBD1 (6 bases). The CDR3 extends over 14 amino acids. Germline V gene lookup returns CDR1 LNHDA and CDR2 SQIVND (reference sequence). The CDR3 coding sequence is TGTGCCGGTAGTATAGCCGGGGGGCATTCACCCCTCCACTTT. This translates into CAGSIAGGHSPLHF.

Worth noting for this clone: Germline is not matched at one junction end, which may reflect a read error. This rearrangement joins TRBV7-9 to TRBJ2-7; 8 nucleotides align to TRBD1. The CDR3 totals 15 residues. Per germline, CDR1 SEHNR and CDR2 FQNEAQ (reference sequence). This chain's CDR3 is CSSSPGQADYYEQYF. CDR3 bases: TGTTCCAGCAGCCCGGGACAGGCAGACTACTACGAGCAGTACTTC.

The gene calls are TRBV7-9 and TRBJ1-1; D gene unclear. V shed 1 base and J shed 1 base, with 7 bases lying between them. CDR1 SEHNR and CDR2 FQNEAQ come from the germline V gene (reference sequence). The CDR3 extends over 14 amino acids. CDR3 nucleotide sequence: TGTGCCAGCAGCTTAGGGGCCCAGAACACTGAAGCTTTCTTT. Its protein product is CASSLGAQNTEAFF.

The chain carries TRBV7-2 and TRBJ2-7; D remains ambiguous. The CDR3 consists of 13 residues. Germline CDR1 is SGHTA and CDR2 is FQGNSA. The V end was cut by 5 bases, the J end by 6 bases, with 14 bases between. The CDR3 loop is CASSPLLVGEQYF. The CDR3 DNA reads TGTGCCAGCAGCCCTCTCTTGGTCGGCGAGCAGTACTTC.

The chain is built from TRBV7-3 and TRBJ2-2; a weak D match, TRBD2 (6 bases). The V gene's germline CDR1 is SGHTA and CDR2 FQGTGA. This CDR3 is built from 14 residues. V was cut by 5 bases and J by 1 base, with 8 bases left in between. In DNA form, the CDR3 reads TGTGCCAGCAGCCAGGGACTGAACACCGGGGAGCTGTTTTTT. Protein: CASSQGLNTGELFF.

The rearrangement uses TRBV6-6 and TRBJ1-1; 9 nucleotides line up with TRBD1. The V gene end was trimmed by 8 bases and the J gene end by 7 bases; junction bases not matched to a gene: 8. The CDR3 is 13 amino acids. Germline CDR1 reads MNHNY; CDR2 reads SVGAGI (reference sequence). CDR3 loop: CASRDRAEGEAFF. CDR3 bases: TGTGCCAGCCGGGACAGGGCTGAAGGTGAAGCTTTCTTT.

The genes are TRBV19 and TRBJ2-5; D may be TRBD2 (5 bases). From germline, CDR1 is LNHDA and CDR2 SQIVND (reference sequence). The CDR3 has 14 amino acids. The V end was cut by 3 bases, the J end by 2 bases, with 10 bases between. The CDR3 nucleotides read TGTGCCAGTAGTATGAATGGAGGACAAGAGACCCAGTACTTC. Translation gives CASSMNGGQETQYF.

This clone appeared a few times. The rearrangement links TRBV28 to TRBJ2-5, with D possibly matching TRBD2 (5 bases). In germline, CDR1 is MDHEN, CDR2 SYDVKM. V lost 1 base, J lost 1 base, and 7 bases lay in between. CDR3 size: 14 residues. This chain's CDR3 is CASSLSGIQETQYF. CDR3 in DNA: TGTGCCAGCAGTTTATCCGGGATCCAAGAGACCCAGTACTTC. Full variable domain (rest looked up from reference TRBV28 and TRBJ2-5): DVKVTQSSRYLVKRTGEKVFLECVQDMDHENMFWYRQDPGLGLRLIYFSYDVKMKEKGDIPEGYSVSREKKERFSLILESASTNQTSMYLCASSLSGIQETQYFGPGTRLLVL.

V usage is TRBV7-2 and J usage is TRBJ1-5; D unclear. V gave up 0 bases and J gave up 0 bases, with 6 bases separating them. Germline CDR1 and CDR2: SGHTA and FQGNSA. The CDR3 is made up of 15 amino acids. The CDR3 sequence is CASSLASFSNQPQHF. CDR3 sequence (DNA): TGTGCCAGCAGCTTAGCTTCGTTTAGCAATCAGCCCCAGCATTTT.